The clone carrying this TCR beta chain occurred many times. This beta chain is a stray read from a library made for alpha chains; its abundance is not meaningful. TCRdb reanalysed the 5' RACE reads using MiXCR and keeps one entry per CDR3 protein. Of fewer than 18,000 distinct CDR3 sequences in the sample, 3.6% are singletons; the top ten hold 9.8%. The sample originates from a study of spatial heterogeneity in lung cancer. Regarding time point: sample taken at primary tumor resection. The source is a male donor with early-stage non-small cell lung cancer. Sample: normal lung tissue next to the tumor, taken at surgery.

The CDR3: CASSSRTSGSLVSSYNEQFF. CDR3 sequence (DNA): TGTGCCAGCAGTTCTCGGACTAGCGGGAGCCTGGTCAGCTCCTACAATGAGCAGTTCTTC. The rearrangement links TRBV6-2 or TRBV6-3 to TRBJ2-1, with 13 bases identical to TRBD2. This CDR3 contains 20 residues. V trimming: 4 bases; J trimming: 0 bases; junction bases outside the gene matches: 12. Germline CDR1 reads MNHEY; CDR2 reads SVGEGT.